This T cell receptor (beta chain) was documented in a study of radiotherapy plus CTLA-4 blockade in lung cancer. About the research overall: Of the patients, 15% to 20% showed objective responses and around 29% attained disease control. Study outcomes and limitations: Early blood T cell clone dynamics reportedly forecast response best, with interferon-beta. Expansion of tumor-derived TCR clones was observed in blood after radiotherapy plus ipilimumab.

From germline, CDR1 is SQVTM and CDR2 ANQGSEA. CDR3 length: 12 amino acids. Trimming cost V 7 bases and J 6 bases; bases outside gene matches: 9. Profiling relied on immunoSEQ multiplex PCR, and the TCRdb table lists in-frame clones only, not all of them. The table lists under 50,000 clones, 70% to 90% of them singletons, with under 25% in the top ten. Comment on this clone: The antigen remains undetermined.

Focal radiation and CTLA-4 blockade (ipilimumab) were tested in chemo-refractory metastatic non-small-cell lung cancer patients. This specimen was peripheral blood, taken from a patient treated with radiotherapy plus ipilimumab. The receptor comes from a human donor with non-small cell lung cancer whose response to radiotherapy plus ipilimumab could not be evaluated. This chain links TRBV29-1 with TRBJ2-7; 7 nucleotides match TRBD2. CDR3 DNA sequence: TGCAGCGCCGGGAGGAACTTAGGCGAGCAGTACTTC. It encodes CSAGRNLGEQYF.